The source of this TCR beta chain is a study of blood T cell repertoires in COVID-19 (TCRdb year 2020). Turning to the overall study: Collaborator samples came from the United States, Italy and Spain and covered acute and convalescent phases of COVID-19. The prospective study material was composed of cDNA or gDNA derived from T cells, B-cell-depleted T cells, or PBMCs. Deeply sampled blood TCRbeta repertoires from subjects exposed to, actively infected with, or recovered from COVID-19 were included in the dataset. A freely available public database, intended as a resource for researchers studying the immune response to SARS-CoV-2, is where the repertoires were released. Samples came from the ongoing ImmuneRACE study (first 160 participants) plus 1,254 subjects from 6 global collaborators. A de-identified subject ID, COVID-19 status, age in years and sex were almost always included in the sample metadata. Where available, HLA class I and class II types were taken from metadata supplied by the sample provider and were not determined by assay-based typing.

What the work shows at the level of the full study, not this receptor alone: The quantity of clinical and demographic metadata differed by source and by participant and was supplied without curation.

Participants in the prospective study were aged roughly 18 to 100 years, lived in over 20 United States geographic areas, and enrolled through a virtual design. Cohort assignment in the prospective study relied on participant-reported clinical history from a screening survey and a study questionnaire. Mobile phlebotomists in the prospective study collected whole blood, serum and a nasopharyngeal or oropharyngeal swab from every participant. Prospective study participants could optionally give additional blood draws and questionnaires over an approximately 2-month period. Prospective study blood samples were shipped either frozen or at room temperature before DNA extraction. The germline V gene specifies SGHRS as CDR1 and YFSETQ as CDR2. Its CDR3 holds 15 amino acids, cysteine through phenylalanine. The DNA shown is the 45-base CDR3, in frame from base 1. V is clipped by 4 bases and J by 2 bases, and the sequence between their germline boundaries is 13 bases long.

On this clone itself: Its antigen is still unknown. Base-call qualities are not available, and no considerably larger clone is one nucleotide away.

The immunoSEQ Assay, a bias-controlled multiplex PCR, was used to amplify TCRbeta CDR3 regions from genomic DNA. In the source study's methods: Nucleated cell counts per sample were estimated from amplification of reference gene primers within the assay. Sequence reads were collapsed and filtered to measure the absolute abundance of every unique TCRbeta CDR3 rearrangement. For each sample, productive Simpson clonality was calculated as the square root of Simpson's diversity index over productive rearrangements. In TCRdb, the immuneACCESS table is reduced to in-frame sequences with V and J assigned. These tables do not hold every clone; where another copy was compared, an unresolved V gene accounts for under half, and the others remain unexplained. V and J calls plus clone size are reproduced from that table; the DNA served to infer D and trimming. The table for this sample lists 200,000 to 300,000 clones; about nine tenths of them were counted only once. Approximately 2.5% of the sample lies in the top ten.

Sequenced sample: PBMCs or T cells enriched from blood (not recorded which). The TCR was taken from a woman aged 40 to 50 with acute COVID-19. Recombination joined TRBV5-1 with TRBJ2-1; TRBD1 is possibly the D segment (7 matching bases). The nucleotide sequence is given as TGCGCCAGCAGCCAGGGGGGCGGGACCTACAATGAGCAGTTCTTC. It translates to CASSQGGGTYNEQFF.